This entry lists 8 T cell receptor beta chains sequenced from one sample in a study of T cells in Graves' hyperthyroidism and ophthalmopathy. There were TCR beta CDR3 regions amplified from RNA transcripts. The study used the HTBI primer set for a first-round RT-PCR of the TCR CDR3. TCRdb redid the calling of the multiplex PCR reads with MiXCR, one entry per CDR3 protein. The sample consists of hundreds of thousands of distinct CDR3 sequences, approximately 14% of them appearing once. The sequenced material came from blood. The receptors here all came from a young man with Graves' ophthalmopathy.

For this clonotype: This clone may be a read error of a much larger clone one base away. The chain is built from TRBV11-3 and TRBJ1-4, with TRBD1 as a possible D gene (6 bases). The germline gives CDR1 SGHNT, CDR2 YENEEA. The CDR3 totals 14 residues. The CDR3 spells CASGEDSTDGKLLF. For the CDR3, the DNA is TGTGCCAGCGGAGAGGACAGCACGGATGGAAAACTGCTTTTT.

Note on this clonotype: Since a much larger clone is just one base distant, this may be a read error. As the CDR3 is not closed by the conserved phenylalanine or tryptophan, this likely results from a read error. The CDR3 loop is CASSFDYEQYL. CDR3 coding DNA: TGCGCCAGCAGCTTTGACTACGAGCAGTACCTC. V usage is TRBV5-1 and J usage is TRBJ2-7; D is unresolved. V lost 2 bases and J 3 bases, leaving 3 bases between the germline ends. The CDR3 extends over 11 amino acids. Germline V gene data show CDR1 as SGHRS and CDR2 as YFSETQ.

At least ten counts were recorded for this clonotype. J is TRBJ1-2 and V is TRBV6-1; 9 bases line up with TRBD1. The CDR3 runs 14 residues. J gave up 4 bases and V 6 bases, and 6 bases lay outside the gene matches. Germline values: CDR1 MNHNS, CDR2 SASEGT. The CDR3 coding sequence is TGTGCCAGCAGCGGGACAGGGCTTAGCTATGGCTACACCTTC. This encodes CASSGTGLSYGYTF.

The V call is TRBV30, the J call TRBJ2-1; D is unclear. Looked up from germline, CDR1 is GTSNPN and CDR2 is SVGIG (reference sequence). The CDR3 is 14 amino acids. V was trimmed by 0 bases and J by 2 bases, leaving 8 bases between them. CDR3 region: CAWSVNSPYNEQFF. DNA for the CDR3: TGTGCCTGGAGTGTGAACAGTCCCTACAATGAGCAGTTCTTC.

The chain carries TRBV19 and TRBJ2-2; D possibly corresponds to TRBD1 (7 bases). CDR3 length: 15 amino acids. Trimming stripped 3 bases from V and 3 bases from J, with 11 bases between. Looked up from germline, CDR1 is LNHDA and CDR2 is SQIVND (reference sequence). This CDR3 reads CASSMQGGYTGELFF. The CDR3 DNA reads as TGTGCCAGTAGTATGCAGGGGGGCTACACCGGGGAGCTGTTTTTT.

V is TRBV5-6 and J is TRBJ1-2; D perhaps matches TRBD1 (6 bases). V shed 0 bases and J shed 8 bases, with 17 bases lying between them. The CDR3 has 15 amino acids. Germline CDR1 SGHDT, CDR2 YYEEEE. The CDR3 sequence is CASSLGTVEMTGYTF. DNA for the CDR3: TGTGCCAGCAGCTTGGGGACAGTAGAGATGACCGGCTACACCTTC.

The chain links TRBV27 to TRBJ2-2; D may correspond to TRBD1 or TRBD2 (5 bases each). Germline V gene lookup returns CDR1 MNHEY and CDR2 SMNVEV (reference sequence). V was clipped by 5 bases and J by 5 bases, with 15 bases between them. The CDR3 has 15 amino acids. CDR3 loop: CASSPSGTLTGELFF. CDR3 DNA sequence: TGTGCCAGCAGTCCCTCCGGGACGCTAACCGGGGAGCTGTTTTTT.

This clonotype was counted ten times or more. The chain couples TRBV4-1 to TRBJ1-1; maybe TRBD1 (5 bases). The germline V gene has CDR1 MGHRA and CDR2 YSYEKL. V was pared by 2 bases and J by 3 bases, with 10 bases between. The CDR3 runs to 14 residues. CDR3 residues: CASSQWQGDTEAFF. The CDR3 nucleotides are TGCGCCAGCAGCCAATGGCAGGGCGACACTGAAGCTTTCTTT.